This T cell receptor beta chain was obtained from a study of T cells in Graves' hyperthyroidism and ophthalmopathy. Researchers barred patients who had uncontrolled infection, other autoimmune disease, pregnancy or lactation. V was trimmed by 7 bases and J by 0 bases, leaving 10 bases between them. The CDR3 sequence is 14 residues long. In germline, CDR1 is MNHEY, CDR2 SMNVEV (reference sequence). There were TCR beta CDR3 regions amplified from RNA transcripts. TCR CDR3 underwent first-round RT-PCR with the HTBI primer set. TCRdb called the multiplex PCR reads again in MiXCR, with one record for every CDR3 protein. This table has 200,000 to 250,000 distinct CDR3 sequences, 17% appearing once. This clonotype was picked up a small number of times.

Sequenced: blood. This chain uses TRBV27 with TRBJ1-5; D remains unclear. The TCR comes from a man aged 50 to 59 with Graves' hyperthyroidism. CDR3: CASKAWDSNQPQHF. DNA of the CDR3: TGTGCCAGCAAGGCATGGGATAGCAATCAGCCCCAGCATTTT.